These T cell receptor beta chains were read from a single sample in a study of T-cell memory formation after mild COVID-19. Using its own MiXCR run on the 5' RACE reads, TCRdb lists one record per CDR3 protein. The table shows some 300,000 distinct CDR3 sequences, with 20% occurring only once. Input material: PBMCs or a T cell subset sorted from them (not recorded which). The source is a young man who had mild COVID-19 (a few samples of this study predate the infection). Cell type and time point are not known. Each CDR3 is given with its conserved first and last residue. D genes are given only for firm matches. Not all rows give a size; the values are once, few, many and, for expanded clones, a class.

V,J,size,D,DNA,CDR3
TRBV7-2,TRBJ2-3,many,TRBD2,TGTGCCAGCAGCACGAGACTAGCGGGGGAACCCACAGATACGCAGTATTTT,CASSTRLAGEPTDTQYF
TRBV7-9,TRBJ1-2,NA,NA,TGTGCCAGCGGATTACAGGGCAACTATGGCTACACCTTC,CASGLQGNYGYTF
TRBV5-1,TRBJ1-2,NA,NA,TGCGCCAGCAGCTTGCCGACAGATTTTAACTATGGCTACACCTTC,CASSLPTDFNYGYTF
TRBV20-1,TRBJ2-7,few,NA,TGCAGTGCTCCAGGGGAGGGCATCTACGAGCAGTACTTC,CSAPGEGIYEQYF
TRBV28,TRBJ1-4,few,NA,TGTGCCAGCAGGAGCGACCTAGAAAAACTGTTTTTT,CASRSDLEKLFF
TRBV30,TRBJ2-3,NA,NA,TGTGCCTGGAGTGTACCCGACCCTCGACGGGGGTATTTT,CAWSVPDPRRGYF
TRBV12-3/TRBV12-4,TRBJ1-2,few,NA,TGTGCCAGCAGTTTAGACAGGGTCGCTGGCTACACCTTC,CASSLDRVAGYTF
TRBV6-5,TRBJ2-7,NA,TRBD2,TGTGCCAGCAGCCACGGACTAGCGGGGCTCAACGAGCAGTACTTC,CASSHGLAGLNEQYF
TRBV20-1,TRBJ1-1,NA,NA,TGCAGTGCTAGAGCCGGCCAGGGCCCTGAAGCTTTCTTT,CSARAGQGPEAFF
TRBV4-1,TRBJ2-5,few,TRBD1,TGCGCCAGCAGCCAAGCTTCAGGGGGCCAGACCCAGTACTTC,CASSQASGGQTQYF
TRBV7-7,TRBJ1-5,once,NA,TGTGCCAGCAGTAAGGGAGATTATAGCAATCAGCCCCAGCATTTT,CASSKGDYSNQPQHF
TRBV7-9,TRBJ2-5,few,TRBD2,TGTGCCATAGCGGGGGGACAAGAGACCCAGTACTTC,CAIAGGQETQYF
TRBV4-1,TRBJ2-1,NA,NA,TGCGCCAGCAGCCCAAGCAGGGCGAGCTCCTACAATGAGCAGTTCTTC,CASSPSRASSYNEQFF
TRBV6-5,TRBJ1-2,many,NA,TGTGCCAGCTCTACAGGTCTTTATGGCTACACCTTC,CASSTGLYGYTF
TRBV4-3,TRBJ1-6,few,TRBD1,TGCGCCAGCAGCCAAGGGCCTTCATTAGGGACAGTCTATAATTCACCCCTCCACTTT,CASSQGPSLGTVYNSPLHF
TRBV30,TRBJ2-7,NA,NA,TGTGCCTGGACCGGACAAATCTACGAGCAGTACTTC,CAWTGQIYEQYF
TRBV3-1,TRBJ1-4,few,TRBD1,TGTGCCAGCAGCCTCGGGACAGCCCAGTTGAATGAAAAACTGTTTTTT,CASSLGTAQLNEKLFF
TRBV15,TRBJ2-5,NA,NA,TGTGCCACCAGCAGGGGGGGGCACCAAGAGACCCAGTACTTC,CATSRGGHQETQYF
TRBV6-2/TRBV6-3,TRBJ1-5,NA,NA,TGTGCCAGCAGGGCAGGGAATCAGCCCCAGCATTTT,CASRAGNQPQHF
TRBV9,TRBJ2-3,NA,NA,TGTGCCAGCAGCGCTAGCCTCTTAGGGTCTAGCACAGATACGCAGTATTTT,CASSASLLGSSTDTQYF
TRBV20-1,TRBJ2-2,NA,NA,TGCAGTGCTAGAGATCTGGCGCAGCCGAACACCGGGGAGCTGTTTTTT,CSARDLAQPNTGELFF
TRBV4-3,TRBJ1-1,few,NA,TGCGCCAGCAGCCAAGCAGGGGCGTCCACTGAAGCTTTCTTT,CASSQAGASTEAFF
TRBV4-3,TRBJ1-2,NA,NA,TGCGCCAGCAGCCAGGAGACCGCCCTAGCAGGCTATGGCTACACCTTC,CASSQETALAGYGYTF
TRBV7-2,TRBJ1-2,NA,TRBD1,TGTGCCAGCAGCAAGTTCGGGACAGGGTACTATGGCTACACCTTC,CASSKFGTGYYGYTF
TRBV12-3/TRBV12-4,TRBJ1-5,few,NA,TGTGCCAGCAGCATTGCAGGGGGCAATCAGCCCCAGCATTTT,CASSIAGGNQPQHF
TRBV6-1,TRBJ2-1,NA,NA,TGTGCCAGCAGTGAAGGTCGGAGGGGTCCCTACAATGAGCAGTTCTTC,CASSEGRRGPYNEQFF
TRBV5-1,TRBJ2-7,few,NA,TGCGCCAGCAGCTTCATGGGGTTGTCCTACGAGCAGTACTTC,CASSFMGLSYEQYF
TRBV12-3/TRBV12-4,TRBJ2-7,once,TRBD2,TGTGCCAGCAGTACTAGCGGGGTTCCCTACTTC,CASSTSGVPYF
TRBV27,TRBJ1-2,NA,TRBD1,TGTGCCAGCAGTCCCTTCGACAGGGGCGGCTACACCTTC,CASSPFDRGGYTF
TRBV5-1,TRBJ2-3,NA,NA,TGCGCCAGCAGCTTCCCCCTAGGACTTACAGATACGCAGTATTTT,CASSFPLGLTDTQYF
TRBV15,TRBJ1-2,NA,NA,TGTGCCACCAGCAGAGTAACAGGGTATGGCTATGGCTACACCTTC,CATSRVTGYGYGYTF
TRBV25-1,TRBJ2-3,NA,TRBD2,TGTGCCACCGGACTAGCGGGGGAAGATACGCAGTATTTT,CATGLAGEDTQYF
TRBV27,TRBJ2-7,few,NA,TGTGCCAGCACGTCGGAAGGCAATGGCGCCTACGAGCAGTACTTC,CASTSEGNGAYEQYF
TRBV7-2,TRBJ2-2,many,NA,TGTGCCAGCAGCTACTACACCGGGGAGCTGTTTTTT,CASSYYTGELFF
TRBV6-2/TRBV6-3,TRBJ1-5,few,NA,TGTGCCAGCAGAGACTCTATTGCGTGGAATCAGCCCCAGCATTTT,CASRDSIAWNQPQHF
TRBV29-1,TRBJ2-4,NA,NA,TGCAGCGTTGAACCCCGGGGAGCCAAAAACATTCAGTACTTC,CSVEPRGAKNIQYF
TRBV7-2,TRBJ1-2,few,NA,TGTGCCAGCAGCCCATGGGGGGACTATGGCTACACCTTC,CASSPWGDYGYTF
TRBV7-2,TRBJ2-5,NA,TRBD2,TGTGCCAGCAGTCTCGGGACTAGCAGGGAGACCCAGTACTTC,CASSLGTSRETQYF
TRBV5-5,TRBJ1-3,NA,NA,TGTGCCAGCAGCGGCGCCGGCTCTGGAAACACCATATATTTT,CASSGAGSGNTIYF
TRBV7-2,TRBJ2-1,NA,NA,TGTGCCAGCAGCCCGACCCCCCGGCCATATGAGCAGTTCTTC,CASSPTPRPYEQFF
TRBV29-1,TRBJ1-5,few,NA,TGCAGCGTTGAAGATTTCGGGCAGCCCCAGCATTTT,CSVEDFGQPQHF
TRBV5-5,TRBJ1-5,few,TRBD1,TGTGCCAGCAGCCCGGGGACAGTCGATCAGCCCCAGCATTTT,CASSPGTVDQPQHF
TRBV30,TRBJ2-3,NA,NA,TGTGCCTGGGGGCAAGATACGCAGTATTTT,CAWGQDTQYF